The 22 T cell receptor beta chains reported below all come from one sample, sequenced in a study of radiotherapy plus CTLA-4 blockade in lung cancer (dated by TCRdb to about 2018). Library prep was done by the immunoSEQ multiplex PCR assay. TCRdb carries this immuneACCESS record with in-frame sequences only. Its versions omit some clonotypes, under half of them owing to an unresolved V gene in the studies checked, with the rest unexplained. The sample table lists about 88,000 clones, roughly 78% of them with a count of one. The ten top clones hold around an eighth of the sample. Material: peripheral blood, obtained from a patient treated with radiotherapy plus ipilimumab. The receptors shown here come from a human donor with non-small cell lung cancer that progressed on radiotherapy plus ipilimumab.

This chain connects TRBV4-1 to TRBJ1-1, with TRBD1 matching over 7 bases. In germline, CDR1 is MGHRA, CDR2 YSYEKL. The CDR3 runs to 15 residues. V lost 5 bases, J lost 2 bases, and 8 bases stayed unmatched. The CDR3 DNA is TGCGCCAGCAGCGACGAACAGGGGATCAACACTGAAGCTTTCTTT. As protein: CASSDEQGINTEAFF.

The rearrangement uses TRBV5-1 and TRBJ1-2, with D possibly being TRBD1 (6 bases). Germline loops: CDR1 SGHRS, CDR2 YFSETQ. The V end lost 1 base, the J end lost 2 bases, and 15 bases lay between the germline ends. The CDR3 extends over 16 amino acids. This CDR3 is CASSLTGTQTNYGYTF. The CDR3 DNA is TGCGCCAGCAGCTTGACCGGGACACAAACGAACTATGGCTACACCTTC.

The chain joins TRBV19 to TRBJ2-2; 10 positions match TRBD2. This CDR3 contains 18 residues. The germline V gene has CDR1 LNHDA and CDR2 SQIVND (reference sequence). The ends lost 5 bases at V and 7 bases at J; junction bases unmatched: 16. The CDR3 bases are TGTGCCAGTAGTCCTGGAGCTCCTAGCGGGAGAGTGAACGGGGAGCTGTTTTTT. The encoded protein is CASSPGAPSGRVNGELFF.

V and J are TRBV6-1 and TRBJ1-1; 7 bases agree with TRBD1. The V segment lost 6 bases and the J segment 7 bases; nucleotides outside the gene matches: 8. Germline V gene data show CDR1 as MNHNS and CDR2 as SASEGT. CDR3 length: 13 residues. The CDR3 protein is CASRSGGFSEAFF. DNA for the CDR3: TGTGCCAGCAGGTCAGGGGGGTTTAGTGAAGCTTTCTTT.

CDR3 coding DNA: TGTGCCAGCAGCTTGGGACAGGGTAACTATGGCTACACCTTC. Its translation is CASSLGQGNYGYTF. The rearrangement links TRBV5-4 to TRBJ1-2; TRBD1 matches 7 bases. The CDR3 has 14 residues. V dropped 0 bases and J dropped 1; count of bases not matched to a gene: 0. Germline loops: CDR1 SGHNT, CDR2 YYREEE (reference sequence).

This clone was observed a few times. V and J are TRBV9 and TRBJ2-7; a weak D match, TRBD2 (7 bases). Between the trimmed V and J ends, which lost 1 base and 3 bases, there was a span of 17 bases. CDR3 length: 16 residues. The germline gives CDR1 SGDLS, CDR2 YYNGEE. The CDR3: CASSVLPGGTSYEQYF. The DNA for the CDR3 is TGTGCCAGCAGCGTATTACCGGGGGGCACTAGCTACGAGCAGTACTTC.

In its sample, this clone was seen a few times. J is TRBJ1-2 and V is TRBV21-1. TRBV21-1 is a pseudogene. This CDR3 has 16 amino acids. In DNA form, the CDR3 reads TGTGCCAGCAGCAAAGTTAGGGCGCCACCCGGGTATGGCTACACCTTC. It encodes CASSKVRAPPGYGYTF.

V usage is TRBV15 and J usage is TRBJ1-5; D call uncertain. The length of the CDR3 is 12 residues. From germline, CDR1 is LNHNV and CDR2 YYDKDF (reference sequence). Trimming stripped 1 base from V and 9 bases from J, with 7 bases between. CDR3 sequence (DNA): TGTGCCACCAGCAGAGCTCGCCCGCCCCAGCATTTT. Protein product: CATSRARPPQHF.

The table lists this clone with a few counts. The J gene is TRBJ1-2, the V gene TRBV4-2, with D perhaps matching TRBD1 (5 bases). V was clipped by 5 bases and J by 3 bases, with 7 bases between them. In germline, CDR1 is LGHNA, CDR2 YNFKEQ. This CDR3 is 12 amino acids long. In DNA, the CDR3 is TGTGCCAGCAGCGAGGGGCACTATGGCTACACCTTC. It encodes CASSEGHYGYTF.

The J gene is TRBJ1-2, the V gene TRBV5-1; TRBD1 is a possible D gene (5 bases). Deletions cut 3 bases from V and 0 bases from J, with 12 bases between. Per germline, CDR1 SGHRS and CDR2 YFSETQ. This CDR3 has 15 amino acids. The CDR3, as DNA: TGCGCCAGCAGCTCGAGAATGGGGGCTAACTATGGCTACACCTTC. Protein sequence: CASSSRMGANYGYTF. Full variable domain (missing parts from reference TRBV5-1 and TRBJ1-2): KAGVTQTPRYLIKTRGQQVTLSCSPISGHRSVSWYQQTPGQGLQFLFEYFSETQRNKGNFPGRFSGRQFSNSRSEMNVSTLELGDSALYLCASSSRMGANYGYTFGSGTRLTVV.

This clone was detected only once. This chain connects TRBV2 to TRBJ2-7; TRBD2 agrees at 7 bases. In germline, CDR1 is SNHLY, CDR2 FYNNEI. J was trimmed by 5 bases and V by 7 bases; bases with no gene match: 8. This CDR3 has 13 residues. CDR3 amino acids: CASKVGGTHEQYF. CDR3 DNA sequence: TGTGCCAGCAAGGTGGGGGGGACCCACGAGCAGTACTTC.

This chain uses TRBV14 with TRBJ2-7, with D tentatively TRBD2 (5 bases). The V gene lost 0 bases and the J gene lost 0 bases, with 15 bases spanning the gap. This CDR3 is built from 17 residues. Germline V gene sequence: CDR1 SGHDN, CDR2 FVKESK. CDR3 DNA: TGTGCCAGCAGCCAAGATTATGTGGAGGCAAGCTCCTACGAGCAGTACTTC. This sequence encodes CASSQDYVEASSYEQYF.

The V and J genes are TRBV28 and TRBJ2-5; possibly TRBD1 for D (6 bases). Germline CDR1 MDHEN, CDR2 SYDVKM. The V end lost 7 bases, the J end lost 2 bases, and 26 bases lay between the germline ends. This CDR3 region has 18 residues. The CDR3 loop is CASNSDKGVVSLQETQYF. CDR3 bases: TGTGCCAGCAATTCTGACAAGGGGGTGGTAAGTCTTCAAGAGACCCAGTACTTC. The full variable domain, with the rest looked up from reference TRBV28 and TRBJ2-5, is DVKVTQSSRYLVKRTGEKVFLECVQDMDHENMFWYRQDPGLGLRLIYFSYDVKMKEKGDIPEGYSVSREKKERFSLILESASTNQTSMYLCASNSDKGVVSLQETQYFGPGTRLLVL.

This chain joins TRBV15 and TRBJ1-1; 7 bases line up with TRBD1. The V segment lost 0 bases and the J segment 4 bases; nucleotides outside the gene matches: 5. Looked up from germline, CDR1 is LNHNV and CDR2 is YYDKDF (reference sequence). The CDR3 consists of 15 residues. CDR3 nucleotide sequence: TGTGCCACCAGCAGAGATGTGGCAGGGGGCACTGAAGCTTTCTTT. This gives the protein CATSRDVAGGTEAFF.

CDR3 amino acids: CASSGGAAYGYTF. The DNA for the CDR3 is TGTGCCAGCAGTGGTGGGGCCGCGTATGGCTACACCTTC. V gene TRBV25-1 combines with J gene TRBJ1-2, with a weak D call TRBD1 (5 bases). V lost 4 bases, J lost 5 bases, and 11 bases lay in between. CDR3 length equals 13 residues. Looked up from germline, CDR1 is MGHDK and CDR2 is SYGVNS.

The rearrangement joins TRBV6-5 to TRBJ2-7; D may correspond to TRBD1 or TRBD2 (5 bases each). Between the trimmed V and J ends, which lost 2 bases and 5 bases, there was a span of 13 bases. CDR3 size: 14 residues. CDR1 is MNHEY, CDR2 SVGAGI, per germline. As DNA, the CDR3 is TGTGCCAGCAGTTACGGGGCGGCGGGCGACGAGCAGTACTTC. It translates to CASSYGAAGDEQYF.

The CDR3 DNA reads as TGTGCCAGCAGCCCGTGGACAGGATTGAACACTGAAGCTTTCTTT. This codes for CASSPWTGLNTEAFF. The V gene is TRBV7-2, the J gene TRBJ1-1; 7 nucleotides line up with TRBD1. Germline values: CDR1 SGHTA, CDR2 FQGNSA. The CDR3 runs 15 residues. The J segment lost 0 bases and the V segment lost 5 bases, leaving 6 bases of the junction unmatched.

The CDR3 sequence: CAINPSGDPTGELFF. The CDR3 DNA is TGTGCCATCAATCCTAGCGGAGACCCTACCGGGGAGCTGTTTTTT. V gene TRBV10-3 combines with J gene TRBJ2-2; 7 bases fit TRBD2. The germline V gene encodes CDR1 ENHRY and CDR2 SYGVKD. With V trimmed by 7 bases and J by 5 bases, 10 bases remained unmatched. There are 15 residues in the CDR3.

The chain combines TRBV9 with TRBJ2-3; possible D gene TRBD2, 5 bases. The CDR3 extends over 15 amino acids. V lost 3 bases to trimming and J lost 4 bases, with 15 bases between them. Germline-derived CDR1 and CDR2 are SGDLS and YYNGEE. The CDR3 sequence: CASSAGESPADTQYF. The CDR3 DNA sequence: TGTGCCAGCAGCGCCGGGGAGAGCCCCGCAGATACGCAGTATTTT. Full variable domain (outside the CDR3, taken from reference TRBV9 and TRBJ2-3): DSGVTQTPKHLITATGQRVTLRCSPRSGDLSVYWYQQSLDQGLQFLIQYYNGEERAKGNILERFSAQQFPDLHSELNLSSLELGDSALYFCASSAGESPADTQYFGPGTRLTVL.

The V and J genes are TRBV28 and TRBJ2-3; D might be TRBD1 or TRBD2, each matching 6 bases. Trimming left V 10 bases short and J 2 bases short, with 13 bases between. The CDR3 has 13 amino acids. The germline V gene encodes CDR1 MDHEN and CDR2 SYDVKM. CDR3 nucleotides: TGTGCCACCGGAGGGACACCCACAGATACGCAGTATTTT. Encoded protein: CATGGTPTDTQYF.

This clone was picked up a small number of times. The chain links TRBV27 to TRBJ1-1; D gene uncertain. Trimming left V 2 bases short and J 5 bases short, with 12 bases between. Germline V gene sequence: CDR1 MNHEY, CDR2 SMNVEV (reference sequence). This CDR3 comprises 14 residues. The DNA of the CDR3 is TGTGCCAGCAGTTTAATGGGAGGAGGAACTGAAGCTTTCTTT. Residues: CASSLMGGGTEAFF.

On this clone: Within the sample, other DNA sequences also encode this same CDR3. The J gene is TRBJ2-7, the V gene TRBV28, with 7 bases lining up with TRBD1. V shed 6 bases and J 3 bases; nucleotides not matched to a gene: 11. The CDR3 is 15 residues long. Germline V gives CDR1 MDHEN, CDR2 SYDVKM. CDR3 in amino acids: CASREGQNGYYEQYF. CDR3 coding DNA: TGTGCCAGCAGAGAGGGACAGAACGGTTACTACGAGCAGTACTTC.